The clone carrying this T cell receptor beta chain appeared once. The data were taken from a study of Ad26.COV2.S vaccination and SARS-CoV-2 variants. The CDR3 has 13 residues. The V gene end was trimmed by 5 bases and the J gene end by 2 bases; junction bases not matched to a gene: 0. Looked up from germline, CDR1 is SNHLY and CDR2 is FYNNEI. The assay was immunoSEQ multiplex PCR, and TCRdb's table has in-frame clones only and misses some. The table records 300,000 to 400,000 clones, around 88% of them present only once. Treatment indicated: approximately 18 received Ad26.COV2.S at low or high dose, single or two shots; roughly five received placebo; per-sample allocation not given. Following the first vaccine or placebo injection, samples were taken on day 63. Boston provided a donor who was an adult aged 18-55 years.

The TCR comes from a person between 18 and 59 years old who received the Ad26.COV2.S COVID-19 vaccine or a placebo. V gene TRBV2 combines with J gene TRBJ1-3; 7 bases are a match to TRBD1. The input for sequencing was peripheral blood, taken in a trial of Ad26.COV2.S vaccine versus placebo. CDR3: CASSQGAGNTIYF. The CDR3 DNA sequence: TGTGCCAGCAGTCAGGGGGCTGGAAACACCATATATTTT.